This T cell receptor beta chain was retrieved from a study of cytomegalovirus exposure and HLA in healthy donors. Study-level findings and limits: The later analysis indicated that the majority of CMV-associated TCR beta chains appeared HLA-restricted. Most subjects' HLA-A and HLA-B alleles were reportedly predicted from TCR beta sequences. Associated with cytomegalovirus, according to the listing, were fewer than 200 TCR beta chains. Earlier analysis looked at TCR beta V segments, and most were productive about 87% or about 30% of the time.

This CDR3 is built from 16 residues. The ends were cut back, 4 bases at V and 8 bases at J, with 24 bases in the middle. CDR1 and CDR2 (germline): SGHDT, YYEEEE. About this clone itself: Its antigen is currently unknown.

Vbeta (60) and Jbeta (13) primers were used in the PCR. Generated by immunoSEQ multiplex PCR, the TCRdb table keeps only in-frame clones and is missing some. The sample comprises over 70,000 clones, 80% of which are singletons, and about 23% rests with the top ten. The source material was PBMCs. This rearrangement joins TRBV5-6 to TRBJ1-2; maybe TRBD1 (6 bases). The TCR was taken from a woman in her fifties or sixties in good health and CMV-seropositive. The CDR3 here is CASSPTLGQTWEGYTF. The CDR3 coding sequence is TGTGCCAGCAGCCCCACCCTTGGACAGACCTGGGAAGGCTACACCTTC.